This is a list of T cell receptor beta chains from one sample in a study of vaccination and CD4 T cells after COVID-19. In TCRdb, the PCR reads were re-called with MiXCR into one record per CDR3 protein. The sample has some 10,000 distinct CDR3 sequences; 25% are singletons. Their cognate antigens are unknown. The specimen was CD4+ T cells from blood, cultured in vitro, collected before SARS-CoV-2 vaccination. The receptors here all came from a human donor who received a COVID-19 vaccine. Both conserved end residues are part of each CDR3. A D gene is named only where the DNA matches it firmly. Not all rows give a size; the values are once, few, many and, for expanded clones, a class.

j_call: TRBJ2-3
v_call: TRBV7-8
d_call: NA
clone_size: few
cdr3_nt: TGTGCCAGCAGCCCGATACTATCGGCCCTTCCAGATACGCAGTATTTT
cdr3_aa: CASSPILSALPDTQYF

j_call: TRBJ1-5
v_call: TRBV5-6
d_call: NA
clone_size: NA
cdr3_nt: TGTGCCAGCAGCTTCGGTGGCAGGCCATTTTATAGCAATCAGCCCCAGCATTTT
cdr3_aa: CASSFGGRPFYSNQPQHF

j_call: TRBJ1-5
v_call: TRBV2
d_call: NA
clone_size: NA
cdr3_nt: TGTGCCAGCTTTCCCAGGAGGGATAGCAATCAGCCCCAGCATTTT
cdr3_aa: CASFPRRDSNQPQHF

j_call: TRBJ2-5
v_call: TRBV2
d_call: TRBD2
clone_size: NA
cdr3_nt: TGTGCCAGCAGTTATTCTAAACTAGCGGGGGGAACACAAGAGACCCAGTACTTC
cdr3_aa: CASSYSKLAGGTQETQYF

j_call: TRBJ1-4
v_call: TRBV24-1
d_call: NA
clone_size: few
cdr3_nt: TGTGCCACCAGCCGGACAGCTAATGAAAAACTGTTTTTT
cdr3_aa: CATSRTANEKLFF

j_call: TRBJ1-6
v_call: TRBV12-3/TRBV12-4
d_call: NA
clone_size: NA
cdr3_nt: TGTGCCACAGCAGAAACGGGAGGCAGCCTTTATTCACCCCTCCACTTT
cdr3_aa: CATAETGGSLYSPLHF

j_call: TRBJ2-5
v_call: TRBV2
d_call: NA
clone_size: NA
cdr3_nt: TGTGCCAGCAGCGGCGAATTGACCCGGTACTTC
cdr3_aa: CASSGELTRYF

j_call: TRBJ2-1
v_call: TRBV12-3/TRBV12-4
d_call: TRBD2
clone_size: once
cdr3_nt: TGTGCCAGCAGTCCCCGGATGGGGACTAGCGGCAATGAGCAGTTCTTC
cdr3_aa: CASSPRMGTSGNEQFF

j_call: TRBJ2-6
v_call: TRBV2
d_call: TRBD1
clone_size: few
cdr3_nt: TGTGCCATAGATGGACAGGACCGTCGCTCTGGGGCCAACGTCCTGACTTTC
cdr3_aa: CAIDGQDRRSGANVLTF

j_call: TRBJ2-7
v_call: TRBV6-5
d_call: TRBD1
clone_size: once
cdr3_nt: TGTGCCTGCAGTTACTCGAAGTCCGGACAGGGGGCCTACGAGCAGTACTTC
cdr3_aa: CACSYSKSGQGAYEQYF

j_call: TRBJ1-2
v_call: TRBV6-1
d_call: NA
clone_size: NA
cdr3_nt: TGTGCCAGCGCCGTTTTAAACTATGGCTACACCTTC
cdr3_aa: CASAVLNYGYTF

j_call: TRBJ2-7
v_call: TRBV29-1
d_call: NA
clone_size: NA
cdr3_nt: TGCAGCGTTGCGCGGGCGGGCGAGCAGTACTTC
cdr3_aa: CSVARAGEQYF

j_call: TRBJ2-1
v_call: TRBV19
d_call: NA
clone_size: NA
cdr3_nt: TGTGCCAGTAGTATCCCTAGGGGGAGGTATGAGCAGTTCTTC
cdr3_aa: CASSIPRGRYEQFF

j_call: TRBJ2-3
v_call: TRBV6-1
d_call: TRBD2
clone_size: few
cdr3_nt: TGTGCCAGCAGTGAATGGGCTAGCGGGGGCTTCACAGATACGCAGTATTTT
cdr3_aa: CASSEWASGGFTDTQYF

j_call: TRBJ2-7
v_call: TRBV6-1
d_call: TRBD2
clone_size: NA
cdr3_nt: TGTGCCAGCATCCGTTCTAGCGGGGGGGCCAATCCCCCCGAGCAGTACTTC
cdr3_aa: CASIRSSGGANPPEQYF

j_call: TRBJ1-3
v_call: TRBV20-1
d_call: NA
clone_size: few
cdr3_nt: TGCAGTGTGGGGATGGCAGGTGGAAACACCATATATTTT
cdr3_aa: CSVGMAGGNTIYF

j_call: TRBJ2-3
v_call: TRBV20-1
d_call: TRBD2
clone_size: NA
cdr3_nt: TGCAGTGCCGGAGGGGGACTAGCGATGACAGATACGCAGTATTTT
cdr3_aa: CSAGGGLAMTDTQYF

j_call: TRBJ2-6
v_call: TRBV7-9
d_call: NA
clone_size: NA
cdr3_nt: TGTGCCAGCAGCCCGACTAGGGCCAACGTCCTGACTTTC
cdr3_aa: CASSPTRANVLTF

j_call: TRBJ1-2
v_call: TRBV19
d_call: NA
clone_size: NA
cdr3_nt: TGTGCCAGTAGTATAGGGGGGTGTTATGGCTACACCTTC
cdr3_aa: CASSIGGCYGYTF

j_call: TRBJ2-3
v_call: TRBV7-8
d_call: TRBD2
clone_size: NA
cdr3_nt: TGTGCCAGCAGCTTGAGGTTAGCGGGGGGAAGCACAGATACGCAGTATTTT
cdr3_aa: CASSLRLAGGSTDTQYF

j_call: TRBJ1-1
v_call: TRBV10-3
d_call: NA
clone_size: NA
cdr3_nt: TGTGCCATCAGTGGGGGACTGAAGGAAGGGGGCACTGAAGCTTTCTTT
cdr3_aa: CAISGGLKEGGTEAFF

j_call: TRBJ2-3
v_call: TRBV19
d_call: TRBD2
clone_size: NA
cdr3_nt: TGTGCCAGTAGTTTAGGCAGCGGGGGAAGCACAGATACGCAGTATTTT
cdr3_aa: CASSLGSGGSTDTQYF

j_call: TRBJ2-7
v_call: TRBV11-3
d_call: NA
clone_size: few
cdr3_nt: TGTGCCAGCAGCTTATACGGGGCGACCAGGATCGTCTACGAGCAGTACTTC
cdr3_aa: CASSLYGATRIVYEQYF

j_call: TRBJ1-3
v_call: TRBV7-2
d_call: NA
clone_size: NA
cdr3_nt: TGTGCCAGCAGCTTTCCCGGAAACACCATATATTTT
cdr3_aa: CASSFPGNTIYF

j_call: TRBJ1-1
v_call: TRBV5-1
d_call: NA
clone_size: once
cdr3_nt: TGCGCCAGCAGCTCCGGACCCGACACTGAAGCTTTCTTT
cdr3_aa: CASSSGPDTEAFF

j_call: TRBJ2-7
v_call: TRBV19
d_call: NA
clone_size: few
cdr3_nt: TGTGCCAGTAGTCCCGGCGGGGACTCCTACGAGCAGTACTTC
cdr3_aa: CASSPGGDSYEQYF

j_call: TRBJ1-1
v_call: TRBV27
d_call: NA
clone_size: NA
cdr3_nt: TGTGCCAGCAGACCCACAAAGGGTAACACTGAAGCTTTCTTT
cdr3_aa: CASRPTKGNTEAFF

j_call: TRBJ1-3
v_call: TRBV18
d_call: TRBD1
clone_size: once
cdr3_nt: TGTGCCAGCTCACCTTTGGACAGGGGCTCTGGAAACACCATATATTTT
cdr3_aa: CASSPLDRGSGNTIYF

j_call: TRBJ2-3
v_call: TRBV4-2
d_call: NA
clone_size: few
cdr3_nt: TGTGCCAGCAGCCGAGAACTAGCTCCAAGGCGTACGCAGTATTTT
cdr3_aa: CASSRELAPRRTQYF

j_call: TRBJ1-6
v_call: TRBV18
d_call: NA
clone_size: few
cdr3_nt: TGTGCCAGCTCACCAAGGGGGATCGCCTATAATTCACCCCTCCACTTT
cdr3_aa: CASSPRGIAYNSPLHF

j_call: TRBJ2-3
v_call: TRBV11-1
d_call: NA
clone_size: NA
cdr3_nt: TGTGCCAGCAGCATTGACGGTACAGATACGCAGTATTTT
cdr3_aa: CASSIDGTDTQYF

j_call: TRBJ1-1
v_call: TRBV12-3/TRBV12-4
d_call: NA
clone_size: NA
cdr3_nt: TGTGCCAGCAGTTTAAGGGAAAACACTGAAGCTTTCTTT
cdr3_aa: CASSLRENTEAFF

j_call: TRBJ1-2
v_call: TRBV4-1
d_call: NA
clone_size: NA
cdr3_nt: TGCGCCAGCAGCCTCTCTCCCGTCACTAACTATGGCTACACCTTC
cdr3_aa: CASSLSPVTNYGYTF

j_call: TRBJ2-5
v_call: TRBV6-2/TRBV6-3
d_call: NA
clone_size: few
cdr3_nt: TGTGCCAGCAACTTCGGGACAACGTACCAAGAGACCCAGTACTTC
cdr3_aa: CASNFGTTYQETQYF

j_call: TRBJ1-2
v_call: TRBV7-2
d_call: NA
clone_size: few
cdr3_nt: TGTGCCAGCAGCCTCCGGGCAGGGGATGGAGCTAACTATGGCTACACCTTC
cdr3_aa: CASSLRAGDGANYGYTF

j_call: TRBJ1-5
v_call: TRBV30
d_call: NA
clone_size: NA
cdr3_nt: TGTGCCTGGAGTCGACAGAGGGGCCAGCCCCAGCATTTT
cdr3_aa: CAWSRQRGQPQHF

j_call: TRBJ2-7
v_call: TRBV5-1
d_call: NA
clone_size: few
cdr3_nt: TGCGCCAGCAGCTTGGCCAGCCAGCGGACCTACGAGCAGTACTTC
cdr3_aa: CASSLASQRTYEQYF

j_call: TRBJ1-5
v_call: TRBV6-5
d_call: NA
clone_size: NA
cdr3_nt: TGTGCCAGCAGTTACTCACAACTTAGCAATCAGCCCCAGCATTTT
cdr3_aa: CASSYSQLSNQPQHF

j_call: TRBJ1-6
v_call: TRBV2
d_call: NA
clone_size: NA
cdr3_nt: TGTGCCAGCTGGGCCTTTGGGGATAATTCACCCCTCCACTTT
cdr3_aa: CASWAFGDNSPLHF

j_call: TRBJ2-5
v_call: TRBV20-1
d_call: NA
clone_size: few
cdr3_nt: TGCAGTGTGGAGAGACCGGCGGGACGGGAGACCCAGTACTTC
cdr3_aa: CSVERPAGRETQYF

j_call: TRBJ2-7
v_call: TRBV12-3/TRBV12-4
d_call: TRBD1
clone_size: NA
cdr3_nt: TGTGCCAGCAGTTTTGGGACAGCCCCTGAACGGCAGTACTTC
cdr3_aa: CASSFGTAPERQYF

j_call: TRBJ1-5
v_call: TRBV29-1
d_call: NA
clone_size: NA
cdr3_nt: TGCAGCGTCGAGGTGGGGGGCAATCAGCCCCAGCATTTT
cdr3_aa: CSVEVGGNQPQHF

j_call: TRBJ1-1
v_call: TRBV12-3/TRBV12-4
d_call: NA
clone_size: few
cdr3_nt: TGTGCCAGCAGTTTTTCGACCCAGGGACCTGTTGAAGCTTTCTTT
cdr3_aa: CASSFSTQGPVEAFF

j_call: TRBJ1-2
v_call: TRBV30
d_call: NA
clone_size: few
cdr3_nt: TGTGCCTGGATATGGGGGATCTATGGCTACACCTTC
cdr3_aa: CAWIWGIYGYTF

j_call: TRBJ2-2
v_call: TRBV20-1
d_call: TRBD2
clone_size: NA
cdr3_nt: TGCAGTGCTACCCTAGCGGACACCGGGGAGCTGTTTTTT
cdr3_aa: CSATLADTGELFF

j_call: TRBJ2-3
v_call: TRBV7-9
d_call: TRBD2
clone_size: few
cdr3_nt: TGTGCCAGCAGCTTAATAGTAGAGGCGGGGGGCACAGATACGCAGTATTTT
cdr3_aa: CASSLIVEAGGTDTQYF

j_call: TRBJ2-7
v_call: TRBV2
d_call: NA
clone_size: NA
cdr3_nt: TGTGCCATCAGGGTCTCCTACGAGCAGTACTTC
cdr3_aa: CAIRVSYEQYF

j_call: TRBJ1-1
v_call: TRBV28
d_call: NA
clone_size: few
cdr3_nt: TGTGCCAGCAGGCCAGGTCTGGAGAACACTGAAGCTTTCTTT
cdr3_aa: CASRPGLENTEAFF

j_call: TRBJ1-1
v_call: TRBV20-1
d_call: NA
clone_size: NA
cdr3_nt: TGCAGTGCTAGATGGGTCAGTAACACTGAAGCTTTCTTT
cdr3_aa: CSARWVSNTEAFF

j_call: TRBJ2-7
v_call: TRBV3-1
d_call: NA
clone_size: few
cdr3_nt: TGTGCCAGCAGCCAAGAGTACCCGGACGGTAGCTCCTACGAGCAGTACTTC
cdr3_aa: CASSQEYPDGSSYEQYF

j_call: TRBJ1-4
v_call: TRBV5-1
d_call: NA
clone_size: NA
cdr3_nt: TGCGCCAGCAGGCGGACCGGGACAAGAAATGAAAAACTGTTTTTT
cdr3_aa: CASRRTGTRNEKLFF

j_call: TRBJ2-4
v_call: TRBV21-1
d_call: NA
clone_size: few
cdr3_nt: TGTGCCAGCAGCAGCAGCCGGAGGAGGGCCAAAAACATTCAGTACTTC
cdr3_aa: CASSSSRRRAKNIQYF

j_call: TRBJ2-3
v_call: TRBV3-1
d_call: TRBD1
clone_size: NA
cdr3_nt: TGTGCCAGCAGCCAGACAGGGTCCACAGATACGCAGTATTTT
cdr3_aa: CASSQTGSTDTQYF

j_call: TRBJ2-3
v_call: TRBV24-1
d_call: NA
clone_size: NA
cdr3_nt: TGTGCCACCAGTGACCGGGGGGCCGGACGCACAGATACGCAGTATTTT
cdr3_aa: CATSDRGAGRTDTQYF